Following are 17 T cell receptor beta chains from one sample sequenced in a study of T cell responses to AZD1222 COVID-19 vaccine. Sequencing was performed with immunoSEQ multiplex PCR; in TCRdb, only in-frame clones are kept and a portion is missing. The sample lists 100,000 to 120,000 clones, 87% seen once, with 3.2% in the top ten. The sequences come from peripheral blood, collected on day 0 of AZD1222 vaccination. All receptors derive from an adult in good health.

The chain links TRBV7-3 to TRBJ2-3; 7 nucleotides match TRBD2. Looked up from germline, CDR1 is SGHTA and CDR2 is FQGTGA. Trimming cost V 5 bases and J 3 bases; bases outside gene matches: 8. The CDR3 spans 15 residues. The CDR3 is CASSPSWGGTDTQYF. As DNA, the CDR3 is TGTGCCAGCAGCCCGAGTTGGGGGGGTACAGATACGCAGTATTTT.

The chain joins TRBV6-5 to TRBJ2-3; 8 positions agree with TRBD2. Germline V CDR1 and CDR2: MNHEY, SVGAGI. The CDR3 is 16 amino acids. J was trimmed by 1 base and V by 1 base; bases with no gene match: 4. The chain's CDR3 is CASSYFRAGGTDTQYF. DNA of the CDR3: TGTGCCAGCAGTTACTTCCGAGCGGGGGGCACAGATACGCAGTATTTT.

This clone was detected once. This chain uses TRBV2 with TRBJ2-2, with D maybe TRBD1 (5 bases). V was cut by 4 bases and J by 4 bases, with 7 bases left in between. Germline CDR1 is SNHLY and CDR2 is FYNNEI. CDR3 length: 13 amino acids. Here the CDR3 DNA reads TGTGCCAGCAGTGTTAGGGGCACCGGGGAGCTGTTTTTT. Encoded protein: CASSVRGTGELFF.

This clone is medium-sized in the sample. The chain joins TRBV7-2 to TRBJ1-5; D perhaps matches TRBD1 (5 bases). CDR3 length equals 15 residues. Trimming stripped 5 bases from V and 0 bases from J, with 11 bases between. Germline V gene sequence: CDR1 SGHTA, CDR2 FQGNSA. In DNA form, the CDR3 reads TGTGCCAGCAGCCAACTCCAGGGTAGCAATCAGCCCCAGCATTTT. This gives the protein CASSQLQGSNQPQHF.

The J gene is TRBJ1-1, the V gene TRBV3-1 (or the pseudogene TRBV3-2), with 7 bases matching TRBD1. Germline V gives CDR1 LGHDT, CDR2 YNNKEL (reference sequence). V was pared by 3 bases and J by 2 bases, with 6 bases of the junction left unmatched. CDR3 length: 15 amino acids. In nucleotides, the CDR3 is TGTGCCAGCAGCCAGGTGACAGGGTGCAACACTGAAGCTTTCTTT. This codes for CASSQVTGCNTEAFF.

This chain joins TRBV7-2 and TRBJ1-1; perhaps TRBD1 as D (5 bases). The ends were cut back, 3 bases at V and 0 bases at J, with 8 bases in the middle. Germline V gene sequence: CDR1 SGHTA, CDR2 FQGNSA. This CDR3 has 14 amino acids. The CDR3 DNA reads as TGTGCCAGCAGCTTTCTGACAGTGAACACTGAAGCTTTCTTT. Its protein is CASSFLTVNTEAFF.

The chain recombines TRBV6-2 or TRBV6-3 with TRBJ2-7; 8 nucleotides line up with TRBD2. J gave up 1 base and V 0 bases, and 8 bases lay outside the gene matches. CDR3 length: 17 amino acids. Germline V gene lookup returns CDR1 MNHEY and CDR2 SVGEGT. The CDR3 sequence is CASSYSLPAGGSYEQYF. The CDR3 DNA follows: TGTGCCAGCAGTTACTCACTCCCGGCGGGGGGTTCCTACGAGCAGTACTTC.

This chain links TRBV2 with TRBJ1-3; D might be TRBD1 (5 bases). The CDR3 is 15 amino acids. Trimming removed 2 bases from V and 3 bases from J, with 11 bases in between. Germline V gene lookup returns CDR1 SNHLY and CDR2 FYNNEI. CDR3 sequence reads: CASSEQGLNGNTIYF. CDR3 nucleotides: TGTGCCAGCAGTGAACAGGGACTAAATGGAAACACCATATATTTT.

The rearrangement uses TRBV9 and TRBJ2-3; D possibly uses TRBD1 or TRBD2 (5 bases each). Trimming took 4 bases from V and 3 from J, leaving 18 bases between them. Germline V gives CDR1 SGDLS, CDR2 YYNGEE. This CDR3 comprises 16 residues. CDR3 sequence: CASSLVGEYMTDTQYF. CDR3 DNA sequence: TGTGCCAGCAGCCTAGTGGGGGAATATATGACAGATACGCAGTATTTT.

The chain is built from TRBV24-1 and TRBJ1-5, with a weak D call TRBD1 (5 bases). CDR1 and CDR2 (germline): KGHDR, SFDVKD. Trimming removed 5 bases from V and 4 bases from J, with 8 bases in between. The CDR3 extends over 13 amino acids. CDR3 in amino acids: CATSAQGNQPQHF. CDR3 nucleotide sequence: TGTGCCACCAGTGCTCAGGGAAATCAGCCCCAGCATTTT.

V is TRBV28 and J is TRBJ2-3; 9 bases match TRBD2. The V segment lost 1 base and the J segment 0 bases; nucleotides outside the gene matches: 8. Germline-derived CDR1 and CDR2 are MDHEN and SYDVKM. CDR3 size: 18 residues. The CDR3 spells CASSLSVAGVTSTDTQYF. The CDR3 DNA sequence: TGTGCCAGCAGTTTATCCGTAGCGGGAGTTACTAGCACAGATACGCAGTATTTT.

This rearrangement joins TRBV2 to TRBJ1-4, with a weak D call TRBD1 (5 bases). This CDR3 contains 14 residues. Trimming shortened V by 7 bases and J by 8 bases, and 17 bases separated the two germline ends. The germline CDR1 and CDR2 sequences are SNHLY and FYNNEI. Here the CDR3 reads CASTPLRDGEKLFF. As DNA, the CDR3 is TGTGCCAGCACCCCCTTGAGGGACGGAGAAAAACTGTTTTTT.

The CDR3 bases are TGTGCCAGTAGCCCTGGACAGGGAATGGGACAGCCCCAGCATTTT. Its translation is CASSPGQGMGQPQHF. V and J are TRBV19 and TRBJ1-5; 8 bases fit TRBD1. From germline, CDR1 is LNHDA and CDR2 SQIVND (reference sequence). There are 15 residues in the CDR3. V lost 6 bases, J lost 7 bases, and 11 bases stayed unmatched.

For the CDR3, the DNA is TGTGCCAGCAACCTATCCCGGGACAGGGCTTCACCCCTCCACTTT. It codes for CASNLSRDRASPLHF. V and J are TRBV6-6 and TRBJ1-6, with TRBD1 matching over 9 bases. The CDR3 is 15 amino acids. Unmatched junction bases numbered 10, after V lost 7 bases and J lost 9 bases. The germline CDR1 and CDR2 sequences are MNHNY and SVGAGI (reference sequence).

This chain links TRBV18 with TRBJ2-3; D is possibly TRBD1 (7 bases). Trimming took off 3 bases at V and 2 bases at J, with 12 bases between the two ends. This CDR3 has 15 residues. Germline CDR1 is KGHSH and CDR2 is LQKENI. CDR3 amino acids: CASSPRQGLTDTQYF. Written as DNA, the CDR3 is TGTGCCAGCTCACCGCGACAGGGACTCACAGATACGCAGTATTTT. The whole variable domain, filled in from reference TRBV18 and TRBJ2-3, reads NAGVMQNPRHLVRRRGQEARLRCSPMKGHSHVYWYRQLPEEGLKFMVYLQKENIIDESGMPKERFSAEFPKEGPSILRIQQVVRGDSAAYFCASSPRQGLTDTQYFGPGTRLTVL.

V gene TRBV5-1 combines with J gene TRBJ2-7; 7 bases match TRBD1. Germline CDR1 is SGHRS and CDR2 is YFSETQ. This CDR3 has 14 amino acids. Germline trimming cut 5 bases from V and 7 bases from J; bases unmatched to any gene: 12. The CDR3 loop is CASRAGTDAREQYF. The CDR3, as DNA: TGCGCCAGCAGGGCCGGGACAGATGCGCGTGAGCAGTACTTC.

The chain has TRBV6-6 and TRBJ2-1, with 13 positions matching TRBD2. J gave up 6 bases and V 6 bases, and 2 bases lay outside the gene matches. CDR1 and CDR2 from the germline V gene are MNHNY and SVGAGI (reference sequence). The CDR3 is made up of 14 amino acids. CDR3 in amino acids: CASRTSGGPNEQFF. The CDR3 nucleotides are TGTGCCAGCAGGACTAGCGGGGGGCCCAATGAGCAGTTCTTC.